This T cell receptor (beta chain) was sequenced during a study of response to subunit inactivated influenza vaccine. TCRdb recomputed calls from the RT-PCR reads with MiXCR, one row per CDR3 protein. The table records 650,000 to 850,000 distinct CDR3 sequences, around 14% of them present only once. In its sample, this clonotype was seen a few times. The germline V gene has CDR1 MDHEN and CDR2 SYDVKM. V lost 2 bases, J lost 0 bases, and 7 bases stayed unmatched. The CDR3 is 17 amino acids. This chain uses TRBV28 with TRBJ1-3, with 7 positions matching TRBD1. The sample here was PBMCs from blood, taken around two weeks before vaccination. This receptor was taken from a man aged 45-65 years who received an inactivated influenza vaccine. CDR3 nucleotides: TGTGCCAGCAGTTTAAAGGGGGCGTTGTACTCTGGAAACACCATATATTTT. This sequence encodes CASSLKGALYSGNTIYF. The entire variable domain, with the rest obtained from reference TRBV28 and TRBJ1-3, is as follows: DVKVTQSSRYLVKRTGEKVFLECVQDMDHENMFWYRQDPGLGLRLIYFSYDVKMKEKGDIPEGYSVSREKKERFSLILESASTNQTSMYLCASSLKGALYSGNTIYFGEGSWLTVV.